Listed below are T cell receptor beta chains from one sample, sequenced in a study of T cells in tuberculosis. The method was immunoSEQ multiplex PCR; TCRdb's version includes in-frame clones alone and lacks a portion of them. The sample includes about 54,000 clones, approximately 85% of them seen just once. Sequences were obtained from CD1b-GMM tetramer-negative cells sorted from PBMCs. All receptors derive from an adult woman with latent tuberculosis. CDR3s include the opening cysteine and the closing phenylalanine or tryptophan. The order of the fields is J gene, clone size, D gene, V gene, CDR3 DNA, CDR3 protein. A D gene is named only where the DNA matches it firmly. Clone size is not always given. Where it is, it says once, few, many or a class for expanded clones.

TRBJ1-1 NA NA TRBV19 TGTGCCAGTAAAATCGGAGTCTACCAAGAGAACACTGAAGCTTTCTTT CASKIGVYQENTEAFF
TRBJ1-1 NA NA TRBV6-5 TGTGCCAGCAGGCCACCGGGGAACACTGAAGCTTTCTTT CASRPPGNTEAFF
TRBJ1-1 NA NA TRBV28 TGTGCCAGCAGTTTACTAAGGAGTAACACTGAAGCTTTCTTT CASSLLRSNTEAFF
TRBJ2-3 NA TRBD2 TRBV7-6 TGTGCCAGCAGCTTAGGAAGGGCGGGGGGCTCAGATACGCAGTATTTT CASSLGRAGGSDTQYF
TRBJ1-2 NA NA TRBV30 TGTGCCTGGAGGGAGACAGGACACTATGGCTACACCTTC CAWRETGHYGYTF
TRBJ1-1 NA NA TRBV7-9 TGTGCCAGCAGCTTAGGATTGTGGGGGCACGGGGACACTGAAGCTTTCTTT CASSLGLWGHGDTEAFF
TRBJ2-2 NA NA TRBV5-1 TGCGCCAGCAGCGAGACCGGGGAGCTGTTTTTT CASSETGELFF
TRBJ2-3 NA TRBD2 TRBV15 TGTGCCACCAGCAGAGAAAGTATGCTAGCGGGAGACACAGATACGCAGTATTTT CATSRESMLAGDTDTQYF
TRBJ2-3 few TRBD1 TRBV11-3 TGTGCCAGCAGCCCGGGGGGACAGGGGGGAGATACGCAGTATTTT CASSPGGQGGDTQYF
TRBJ1-2 NA TRBD1 TRBV15 TGTGCCACCAAGTCAAGGGACAGGGTCTATGGCTACACCTTC CATKSRDRVYGYTF
TRBJ2-3 NA NA TRBV21-1 TGTGCCAGCAGCATCGGGACTGGTAATGGTACGCAGTATTTT CASSIGTGNGTQYF
TRBJ1-1 once NA TRBV4-3 TGCGCCAGCAGCCAAGGACGGACATTGAACACTGAAGCTTTCTTT CASSQGRTLNTEAFF
TRBJ2-7 once NA TRBV5-1 TGCGCCAGCAGCTTGGCAGGGGGGAGCTCCTACGAGCAGTACTTC CASSLAGGSSYEQYF
TRBJ1-2 NA NA TRBV16 TGTGCCAGCAGCCAATCGAGCGGCCGAGCCCGGAATGGCTACACCTTC CASSQSSGRARNGYTF
TRBJ2-5 NA TRBD1 TRBV7-6 TGTGCCAGCAGTAACCGGGACAGAGAGACCCAGTACTTC CASSNRDRETQYF
TRBJ1-2 NA NA TRBV4-1 TGCGCCAGCAGCCAAGGTGGGGAGGGAAGTTTCTCTGGCTACACCTTC CASSQGGEGSFSGYTF
TRBJ2-7 NA TRBD1 TRBV27 TGTGCCAGCACGAAACAAGGTCCGGGACAGGGGGCTACAGGGCGGTACGAGCAGTACTTC CASTKQGPGQGATGRYEQYF
TRBJ1-4 once NA TRBV25-1 TGTGCCAGCAGTGAATATCCGGGATCCGCAACTAATGAAAAACTGTTTTTT CASSEYPGSATNEKLFF
TRBJ1-6 NA TRBD1 TRBV7-2 TGTGCCAGCAGCACGAACAGGGGTGGTGGTAATTCACCCCTCCACTTT CASSTNRGGGNSPLHF
TRBJ2-2 NA TRBD2 TRBV4-2 TGTGCCACCCTAAGAACTAGCGGGGGTCCGAACACCGGGGAGCTGTTTTTT CATLRTSGGPNTGELFF
TRBJ1-5 NA TRBD1 TRBV30 TGTGCCTGGAACAGGGGGCCCAATCAGCCCCAGCATTTT CAWNRGPNQPQHF
TRBJ1-1 NA TRBD1 TRBV18 TGTGCCAGCTCCCTCTCTCAAGAGGACAGGGGAGCTTTCTTT CASSLSQEDRGAFF
TRBJ2-1 NA NA TRBV9 TGTGCCAGCAGCGCGGCCCTCCCAGGACGGGGGAATGAGCAGTTCTTC CASSAALPGRGNEQFF
TRBJ2-5 NA NA TRBV7-9 TGTGCCAGCAGCCTCATTGCGGAGACCCAGTACTTC CASSLIAETQYF
TRBJ2-7 NA NA TRBV4-1 TGCGCCAGCAGCCATCGGGAGCGCTACGAGCAGTACTTC CASSHRERYEQYF
TRBJ2-5 NA NA TRBV19 TGTGCCAGTAGTACGGGTATTGGAGAGACCCAGTACTTC CASSTGIGETQYF
TRBJ2-3 NA NA TRBV13 TGTGCCAGCAGCCCCGGGTCCTACTGGGCAGATACGCAGTATTTT CASSPGSYWADTQYF
TRBJ2-1 NA TRBD2 TRBV7-3 TGTGCCAGCAGCTTGCAAGGACTAGCGAATGAGCAGTTCTTC CASSLQGLANEQFF
TRBJ2-1 once NA TRBV7-2 TGTGCCAGCAGCAATAGCGGATGGGGGTCCAATGAGCAGTTCTTC CASSNSGWGSNEQFF
TRBJ2-5 NA TRBD1 TRBV7-7 TGTGCTAGCAGCGCTGGGACAGGGGGCTCAGAGACCCAGTACTTC CASSAGTGGSETQYF
TRBJ1-2 NA NA TRBV6-5 TGTGCCAGCAGTTTCGGGGATAAAGGCTATGGCTACACCTTC CASSFGDKGYGYTF
TRBJ1-4 NA NA TRBV18 TGTGCCAGCTCAACGAACAGGCGGGGTAGCGAAAAACTGTTTTTT CASSTNRRGSEKLFF
TRBJ2-7 NA TRBD2 TRBV25-1 TGTGCCAGCAGTGAATCGGCTAGCGGGAATCCACAGGAGCAGTACTTC CASSESASGNPQEQYF
TRBJ2-2 NA NA TRBV9 TGTGCCAGTCAGGGTACCGGGGAGCTGTTTTTT CASQGTGELFF
TRBJ1-2 NA TRBD1 TRBV28 TGTGCCAGCAGCAACGGGTACTTGGGACAGGGCGGGCTTGGCTACACCTTC CASSNGYLGQGGLGYTF
TRBJ2-3 NA NA TRBV5-4 TGTGCCAGCAGCCGTTCCACAGATACGCAGTATTTT CASSRSTDTQYF
TRBJ2-2 few NA TRBV11-3 TGTGCCAGCAGCCCGAGGCTTGAGGGAGAGGTTTCGAACACCGGGGAGCTGTTTTTT CASSPRLEGEVSNTGELFF
TRBJ2-1 NA TRBD2 TRBV5-4 TGTGCCAGCAGCTTTGCCAGGACTAGCGGATCCTACAATGAGCAGTTCTTC CASSFARTSGSYNEQFF
TRBJ1-1 NA NA TRBV5-1 TGCGCCAGCAGCTTTTCCGGGACAAAGGTGAACACTGAAGCTTTCTTT CASSFSGTKVNTEAFF
TRBJ2-2 NA TRBD2 TRBV7-2 TGTGCCAGCAGCTTAGAATATGGACTAGCCCCGAACACCGGGGAGCTGTTTTTT CASSLEYGLAPNTGELFF
TRBJ1-2 NA NA TRBV6-5 TGTGCCAGCAGTTACTCAACGGGAAACTATGGCTACACCTTC CASSYSTGNYGYTF
TRBJ2-1 NA TRBD2 TRBV19 TGTGCCAGTAGCACTAGCGGGGGGGCTTATGAGCAGTTCTTC CASSTSGGAYEQFF
TRBJ2-1 NA TRBD2 TRBV9 TGTGCCAGCAGCGTAGCTCTCAGCGGGAGTATCTACAATGAGCAGTTCTTC CASSVALSGSIYNEQFF
TRBJ2-7 NA NA TRBV10-2 TGCGCCAGCAGTACAACAGGGTACGAGCAGTACTTC CASSTTGYEQYF
TRBJ1-1 NA NA TRBV7-9 TGTGCCAGCAGCTTTTTAGTGACATTTGAAGCTTTCTTT CASSFLVTFEAFF
TRBJ2-5 NA TRBD2 TRBV19 TGTGCCAGTAGAGGACCGGGGGGTCAAGAGACCCAGTACTTC CASRGPGGQETQYF
TRBJ1-1 NA TRBD1 TRBV5-1 TGCGCCAGCAGCTCGGACAGGGGGCACACTGAAGCTTTCTTT CASSSDRGHTEAFF